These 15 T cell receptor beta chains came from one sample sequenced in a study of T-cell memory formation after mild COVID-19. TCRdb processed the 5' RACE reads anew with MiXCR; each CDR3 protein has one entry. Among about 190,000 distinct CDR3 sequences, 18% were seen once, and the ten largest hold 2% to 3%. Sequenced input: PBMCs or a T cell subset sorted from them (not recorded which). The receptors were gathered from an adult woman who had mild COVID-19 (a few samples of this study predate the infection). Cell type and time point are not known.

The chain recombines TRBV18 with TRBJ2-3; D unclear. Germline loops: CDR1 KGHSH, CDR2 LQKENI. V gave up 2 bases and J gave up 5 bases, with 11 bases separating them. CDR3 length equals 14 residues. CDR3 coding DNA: TGTGCCAGCTCACCATCGGTGACCGGAGATACGCAGTATTTT. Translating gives CASSPSVTGDTQYF.

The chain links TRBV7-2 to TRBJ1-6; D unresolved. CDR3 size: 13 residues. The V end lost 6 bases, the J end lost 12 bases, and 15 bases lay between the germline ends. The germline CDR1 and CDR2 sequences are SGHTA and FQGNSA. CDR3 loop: CASSGTRRGPLHF. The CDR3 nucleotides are TGTGCCAGCAGTGGTACGAGGCGGGGACCCCTCCACTTT. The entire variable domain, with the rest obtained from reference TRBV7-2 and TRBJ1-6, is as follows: GAGVSQSPSNKVTEKGKDVELRCDPISGHTALYWYRQSLGQGLEFLIYFQGNSAPDKSGLPSDRFSAERTGGSVSTLTIQRTQQEDSAVYLCASSGTRRGPLHFGNGTRLTVT.

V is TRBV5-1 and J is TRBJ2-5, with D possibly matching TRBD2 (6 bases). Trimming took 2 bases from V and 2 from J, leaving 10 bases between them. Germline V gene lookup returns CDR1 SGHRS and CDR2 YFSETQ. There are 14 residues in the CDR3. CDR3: CASSFGRLQETQYF. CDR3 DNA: TGCGCCAGCAGCTTTGGGAGGTTACAAGAGACCCAGTACTTC.

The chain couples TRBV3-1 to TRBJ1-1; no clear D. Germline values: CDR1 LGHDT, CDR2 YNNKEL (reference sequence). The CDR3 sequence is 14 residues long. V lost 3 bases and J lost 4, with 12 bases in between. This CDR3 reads CASSQASRGTEAFF. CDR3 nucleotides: TGTGCCAGCAGCCAGGCGAGTCGCGGCACTGAAGCTTTCTTT.

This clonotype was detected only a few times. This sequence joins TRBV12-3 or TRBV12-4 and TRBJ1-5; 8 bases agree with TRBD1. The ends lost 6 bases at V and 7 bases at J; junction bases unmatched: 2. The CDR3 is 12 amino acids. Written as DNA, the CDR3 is TGTGCCAGCAGGACAGGGGAACAGCCCCAGCATTTT. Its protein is CASRTGEQPQHF.

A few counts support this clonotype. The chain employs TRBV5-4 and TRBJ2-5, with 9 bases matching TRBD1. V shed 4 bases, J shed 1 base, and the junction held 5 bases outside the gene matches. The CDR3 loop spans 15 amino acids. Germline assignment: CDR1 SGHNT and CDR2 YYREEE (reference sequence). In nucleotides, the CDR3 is TGTGCCAGCAGCGCCACAGGGGGCCTCCAAGAGACCCAGTACTTC. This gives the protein CASSATGGLQETQYF.

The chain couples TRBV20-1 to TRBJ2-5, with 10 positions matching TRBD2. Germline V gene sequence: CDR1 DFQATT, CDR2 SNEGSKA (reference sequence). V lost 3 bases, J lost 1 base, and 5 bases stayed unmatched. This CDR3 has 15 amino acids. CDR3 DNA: TGCAGTGCTAGGACACTAGCGGGGCCCCAAGAGACCCAGTACTTC. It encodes CSARTLAGPQETQYF.

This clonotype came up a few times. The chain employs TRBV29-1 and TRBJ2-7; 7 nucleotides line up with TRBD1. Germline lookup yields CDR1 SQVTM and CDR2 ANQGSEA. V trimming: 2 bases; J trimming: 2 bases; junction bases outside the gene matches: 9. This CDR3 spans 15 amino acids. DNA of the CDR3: TGCAGCGTTGAACAGAGAGACAGGGCCCCCTACGAGCAGTACTTC. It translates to CSVEQRDRAPYEQYF.

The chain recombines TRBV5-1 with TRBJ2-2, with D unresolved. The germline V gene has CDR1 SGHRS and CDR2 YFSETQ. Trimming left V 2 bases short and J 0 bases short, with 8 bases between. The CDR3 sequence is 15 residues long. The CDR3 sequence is CASSFMSSNTGELFF. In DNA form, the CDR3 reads TGCGCCAGCAGCTTCATGTCATCGAACACCGGGGAGCTGTTTTTT. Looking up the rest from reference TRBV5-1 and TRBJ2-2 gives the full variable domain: KAGVTQTPRYLIKTRGQQVTLSCSPISGHRSVSWYQQTPGQGLQFLFEYFSETQRNKGNFPGRFSGRQFSNSRSEMNVSTLELGDSALYLCASSFMSSNTGELFFGEGSRLTVL.

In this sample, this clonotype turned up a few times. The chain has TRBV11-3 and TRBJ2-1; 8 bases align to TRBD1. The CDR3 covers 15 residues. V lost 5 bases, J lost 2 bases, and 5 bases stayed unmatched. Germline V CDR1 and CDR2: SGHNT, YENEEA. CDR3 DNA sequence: TGTGCCAGCAGCGCCGGACAGGGAACCTACAATGAGCAGTTCTTC. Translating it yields CASSAGQGTYNEQFF.

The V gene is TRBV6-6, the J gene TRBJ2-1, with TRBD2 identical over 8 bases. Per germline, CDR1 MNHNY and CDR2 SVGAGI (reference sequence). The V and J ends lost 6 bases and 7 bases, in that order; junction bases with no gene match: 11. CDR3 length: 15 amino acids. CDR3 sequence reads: CASSLGLAEENEQFF. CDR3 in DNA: TGTGCCAGCAGCCTTGGACTAGCTGAGGAGAATGAGCAGTTCTTC.

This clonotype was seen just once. Here the CDR3 reads CAWSKRDSYVNTEAFF. CDR3 in DNA: TGTGCCTGGAGCAAACGGGACAGCTATGTCAACACTGAAGCTTTCTTT. This chain links TRBV30 with TRBJ1-1, with TRBD1 matching 7 bases. There are 16 residues in the CDR3. The ends lost 3 bases at V and 2 bases at J; junction bases unmatched: 12. Germline V gives CDR1 GTSNPN, CDR2 SVGIG (reference sequence).

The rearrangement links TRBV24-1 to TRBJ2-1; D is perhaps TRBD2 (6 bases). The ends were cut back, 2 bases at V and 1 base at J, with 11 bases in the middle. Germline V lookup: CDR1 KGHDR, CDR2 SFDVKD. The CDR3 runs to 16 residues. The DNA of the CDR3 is TGTGCCACCAGTGATTCCGGGAGAAAGTCCTACAATGAGCAGTTCTTC. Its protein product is CATSDSGRKSYNEQFF.

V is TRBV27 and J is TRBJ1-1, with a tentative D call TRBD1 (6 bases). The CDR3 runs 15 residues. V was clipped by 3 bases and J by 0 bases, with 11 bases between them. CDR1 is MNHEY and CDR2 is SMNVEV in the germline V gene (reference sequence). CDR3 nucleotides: TGTGCCAGCAGTTTTCACAGGGAGCTGAACACTGAAGCTTTCTTT. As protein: CASSFHRELNTEAFF.

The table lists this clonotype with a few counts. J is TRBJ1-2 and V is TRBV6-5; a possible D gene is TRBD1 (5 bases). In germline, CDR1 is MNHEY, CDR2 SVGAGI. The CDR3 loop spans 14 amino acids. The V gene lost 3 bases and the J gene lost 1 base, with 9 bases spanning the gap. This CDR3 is CASSYSGGNYGYTF. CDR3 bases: TGTGCCAGCAGTTATTCCGGGGGTAACTATGGCTACACCTTC.